The next 21 T cell receptor beta chains were all read from a single sample in a study of blood T cell repertoires in COVID-19. Some clones are missing from TCRdb's copy, which holds only in-frame ones; the method was immunoSEQ multiplex PCR. Of 250,000 or so clones in the sample, roughly 80% were seen once. Input material: peripheral blood. The receptors derive from an older woman with active or convalescent COVID-19.

The genes are TRBV5-1 and TRBJ2-1, with 7 bases identical to TRBD1. Germline V gene data show CDR1 as SGHRS and CDR2 as YFSETQ. The CDR3 covers 13 residues. Trimming cost V 5 bases and J 16 bases; bases outside gene matches: 15. The CDR3 protein is CASRETGQGPTFF. The DNA of the CDR3 is TGCGCCAGCAGAGAGACAGGGCAAGGGCCCACATTCTTC.

The rearrangement uses TRBV21-1 and TRBJ2-3; TRBD2 is taken as the D call from the table, unchecked against the DNA. TRBV21-1 is an annotated pseudogene. There are 15 residues in the CDR3. CDR3 DNA sequence: TGTGCCAGCAACGGTAGCGGGGGGCTTCTAGATACGCAGTATTTT. It encodes CASNGSGGLLDTQYF.

This clone was seen a single time. V gene TRBV18 combines with J gene TRBJ2-2; 9 nucleotides line up with TRBD2. This CDR3 spans 15 amino acids. Germline V gene lookup returns CDR1 KGHSH and CDR2 LQKENI. The trim removed 3 bases at V and 5 bases at J, leaving 4 bases unmatched. CDR3 in DNA: TGTGCCAGCTCACCTAGCGGGAGACGTACCGGGGAGCTGTTTTTT. Encoded protein: CASSPSGRRTGELFF.

V usage is TRBV27 and J usage is TRBJ2-1; 11 positions match TRBD2. CDR3 length: 15 amino acids. J lost 6 bases, V lost 6 bases, and 7 bases had no gene match. Germline lookup yields CDR1 MNHEY and CDR2 SMNVEV (reference sequence). The CDR3 sequence is CASSWRLAGGNEQFF. CDR3 DNA sequence: TGTGCCAGCAGCTGGAGGCTAGCGGGGGGCAATGAGCAGTTCTTC.

This clone was seen a handful of times. This chain connects TRBV6-5 to TRBJ2-7; TRBD1 might be the D (5 bases). This CDR3 has 13 residues. Trimming left V 5 bases short and J 3 bases short, with 11 bases between. Germline V CDR1 and CDR2: MNHEY, SVGAGI. The CDR3 DNA follows: TGTGCCAGCAGTAGGGGTGACAACTACGAGCAGTACTTC. Translating it yields CASSRGDNYEQYF.

The chain recombines TRBV10-1 with TRBJ2-1, with TRBD2 matching over 11 bases. This CDR3 is built from 15 residues. Trimming removed 0 bases from V and 8 bases from J; junction bases left unmatched: 3. The germline V gene encodes CDR1 WNHNN and CDR2 SYGVQD (reference sequence). The CDR3 here is CASSESTSGMDEQFF. CDR3 DNA sequence: TGCGCCAGCAGTGAGTCGACTAGCGGGATGGATGAGCAGTTCTTC.

The chain recombines TRBV28 with TRBJ1-1, with D possibly matching TRBD1 (6 bases). Per the germline V gene, CDR1 is MDHEN and CDR2 is SYDVKM. V was shortened by 10 bases and J by 12 bases, with 33 bases between the two germline ends. The CDR3 has 16 amino acids. CDR3: CATTSRGGRDGAGTFF. The CDR3 coding sequence is TGTGCCACCACTAGCCGGGGGGGCCGGGACGGGGCGGGGACTTTCTTT.

The rearrangement joins TRBV4-2 to TRBJ1-5; 8 nucleotides line up with TRBD1. V was clipped by 1 base and J by 4 bases; unmatched bases: 3. CDR3 length: 15 amino acids. Germline lookup yields CDR1 LGHNA and CDR2 YNFKEQ. In nucleotides, the CDR3 is TGTGCCAGCAGCCAAGTAACAGGGGGAAATCAGCCCCAGCATTTT. It specifies CASSQVTGGNQPQHF.

The rearrangement joins TRBV6-6 to TRBJ2-7; no firm D call. Germline V gene data show CDR1 as MNHNY and CDR2 as SVGAGI (reference sequence). This CDR3 has 11 residues. Trimming took off 5 bases at V and 4 bases at J, with 6 bases between the two ends. The CDR3 loop reads CASSPKYEQYF. CDR3 in DNA: TGTGCCAGCAGTCCTAAATACGAGCAGTACTTC.

The chain couples TRBV11-3 to TRBJ2-5, with TRBD1 matching 7 bases. Germline assignment: CDR1 SGHNT and CDR2 YENEEA. V lost 4 bases, J lost 1 base, and 6 bases stayed unmatched. The CDR3 runs 15 residues. Here the CDR3 DNA reads TGTGCCAGCAGCTCAGGGACAGCGTCCCAAGAGACCCAGTACTTC. This translates into CASSSGTASQETQYF.

V is TRBV7-9 and J is TRBJ1-2, with 9 nucleotides matching TRBD1. Trimming cost V 4 bases and J 4 bases; bases outside gene matches: 7. There are 15 residues in the CDR3. Germline V gives CDR1 SEHNR, CDR2 FQNEAQ (reference sequence). DNA for the CDR3: TGTGCCAGCAGCTCTCTTCGGGGACAGGGCTATGGCTACACCTTC. Residues: CASSSLRGQGYGYTF.

The V and J genes are TRBV28 and TRBJ1-5; unclear D gene. The germline V and J ends were trimmed by 3 bases and 4 bases, with 10 bases remaining between them. Looked up from germline, CDR1 is MDHEN and CDR2 is SYDVKM. The CDR3 length is 14 residues. The CDR3, as DNA: TGTGCCAGCAGTTTGGAGCTGAAAAATCAGCCCCAGCATTTT. This encodes CASSLELKNQPQHF.

The CDR3: CASDSGIRTDTQYF. The CDR3 DNA reads as TGCGCCAGCGACAGCGGGATTCGCACAGATACGCAGTATTTT. This chain connects TRBV5-1 to TRBJ2-3, with 7 bases identical to TRBD2. V lost 7 bases to trimming and J lost 1 base; unmatched junction nucleotides: 6. Germline assignment: CDR1 SGHRS and CDR2 YFSETQ. The CDR3 loop spans 14 amino acids.

The rearrangement joins TRBV2 to TRBJ1-2; TRBD1 matches at 8 bases. This CDR3 comprises 12 residues. With 5 bases clipped from V and 8 bases from J, the junction kept 4 bases outside the gene matches. Per the germline V gene, CDR1 is SNHLY and CDR2 is FYNNEI. This chain's CDR3 is CASSLTGEGYTF. In DNA form, the CDR3 reads TGTGCCAGCAGTCTGACAGGGGAGGGCTACACCTTC.

V gene TRBV11-2 combines with J gene TRBJ2-1, with D maybe TRBD1 (6 bases). The CDR3 totals 16 residues. The germline CDR1 and CDR2 sequences are SGHAT and FQNNGV. Trimming cost V 0 bases and J 6 bases, with 15 bases left between them. Written as DNA, the CDR3 is TGTGCCAGCAGCTTAGATCGTTTCAGGGGTACCAATGAGCAGTTCTTC. This sequence encodes CASSLDRFRGTNEQFF. Filled out from reference TRBV11-2 and TRBJ2-1, the complete variable domain reads EAGVAQSPRYKIIEKRQSVAFWCNPISGHATLYWYQQILGQGPKLLIQFQNNGVVDDSQLPKDRFSAERLKGVDSTLKIQPAKLEDSAVYLCASSLDRFRGTNEQFFGPGTRLTVL.

The rearrangement uses TRBV5-1 and TRBJ2-7; D is unclear. This CDR3 spans 12 amino acids. Trimming cost V 2 bases and J 3 bases, with 6 bases left between them. Germline loops: CDR1 SGHRS, CDR2 YFSETQ. CDR3 sequence reads: CASSFLGYEQYF. DNA of the CDR3: TGCGCCAGCAGCTTCCTCGGCTACGAGCAGTACTTC. Supplemented by reference TRBV5-1 and TRBJ2-7, the full variable domain reads KAGVTQTPRYLIKTRGQQVTLSCSPISGHRSVSWYQQTPGQGLQFLFEYFSETQRNKGNFPGRFSGRQFSNSRSEMNVSTLELGDSALYLCASSFLGYEQYFGPGTRLTVT.

The chain employs TRBV19 and TRBJ2-7, with 12 bases lining up with TRBD2. Germline V gene lookup returns CDR1 LNHDA and CDR2 SQIVND (reference sequence). The CDR3 sequence is 16 residues long. Losses at the gene ends were 5 bases for V and 4 bases for J; bases not matched to a gene: 9. The CDR3 nucleotides are TGTGCCAGTAGTGCCCGGCTGACTAGCGGGAGTTACGAGCAGTACTTC. This encodes CASSARLTSGSYEQYF. Full variable domain (outside the CDR3, taken from reference TRBV19 and TRBJ2-7): DGGITQSPKYLFRKEGQNVTLSCEQNLNHDAMYWYRQDPGQGLRLIYYSQIVNDFQKGDIAEGYSVSREKKESFPLTVTSAQKNPTAFYLCASSARLTSGSYEQYFGPGTRLTVT.

V usage is TRBV6-5 and J usage is TRBJ2-7; 9 bases fit TRBD2. Germline V gene lookup returns CDR1 MNHEY and CDR2 SVGAGI. CDR3 length: 14 amino acids. V shed 7 bases, J shed 5 bases, and the junction held 9 bases outside the gene matches. This CDR3 is CASNLAGIRDEQYF. In DNA form, the CDR3 reads TGTGCCAGCAATCTAGCGGGAATCCGGGACGAGCAGTACTTC.

The rearrangement links TRBV29-1 to TRBJ2-5, with 9 bases matching TRBD2. Germline V gene data show CDR1 as SQVTM and CDR2 as ANQGSEA. With V trimmed by 4 bases and J by 1 base, 1 base remained unmatched. The CDR3 totals 13 residues. CDR3: CSVGGGGQETQYF. CDR3 sequence (DNA): TGCAGCGTTGGCGGGGGGGGCCAAGAGACCCAGTACTTC.

The rearrangement uses TRBV6-5 and TRBJ1-6; D is unresolved. This CDR3 has 15 residues. Germline CDR1 reads MNHEY; CDR2 reads SVGAGI. V gave up 5 bases and J gave up 2 bases, with 10 bases separating them. CDR3 bases: TGTGCCAGCAGTCCCTCCCGCGCCTATAATTCACCCCTCCACTTT. It is translated as CASSPSRAYNSPLHF.

The rearrangement links TRBV6-1 to TRBJ2-1, with 13 bases fitting TRBD2. The CDR3 is made up of 18 amino acids. Germline V lookup: CDR1 MNHNS, CDR2 SASEGT. V lost 4 bases to trimming and J lost 3 bases; unmatched junction nucleotides: 9. CDR3 bases: TGTGCCAGCAGTGGCGGGACTAGCGGGGAGGTATTCTACAATGAGCAGTTCTTC. Protein: CASSGGTSGEVFYNEQFF.